Listed here are 32 T cell receptor beta chains from one sample, sequenced in a study of cytomegalovirus exposure and HLA in healthy donors. Primers for the PCR totalled 60 Vbeta and 13 Jbeta. The data were produced by immunoSEQ multiplex PCR, yet TCRdb's version contains in-frame clones alone and is incomplete. The repertoire has roughly 77,000 clones, about 73% of them found once; the top ten carry around 4.8%. The sample was PBMCs. These TCRs come from a man aged 40-49 years in good health and CMV-seronegative.

V usage is TRBV19 and J usage is TRBJ2-6; TRBD1 agrees at 8 bases. The length of the CDR3 is 19 residues. Germline V gives CDR1 LNHDA, CDR2 SQIVND (reference sequence). Germline trimming cut 3 bases from V and 0 bases from J; bases unmatched to any gene: 10. This CDR3 reads CASSIGQGLSFSGANVLTF. The CDR3 DNA reads TGTGCCAGTAGTATCGGACAGGGCCTCTCCTTCTCTGGGGCCAACGTCCTGACTTTC.

The chain combines TRBV6-1 with TRBJ2-7, with 7 bases matching TRBD2. This CDR3 is built from 14 residues. The V segment lost 5 bases and the J segment 5 bases; nucleotides outside the gene matches: 9. Looked up from germline, CDR1 is MNHNS and CDR2 is SASEGT. CDR3 nucleotide sequence: TGTGCCAGCAGTTCTCTGGGGGGGGTGGACGAGCAGTACTTC. It codes for CASSSLGGVDEQYF.

The V gene is TRBV5-6, the J gene TRBJ1-4; TRBD1 aligns across 8 bases. Germline CDR1 SGHDT, CDR2 YYEEEE. This CDR3 spans 14 amino acids. V gave up 1 base and J gave up 5 bases; unmatched junction bases: 1. This chain's CDR3 is CASSLTGGNEKLFF. Here the CDR3 DNA reads TGTGCCAGCAGCTTGACAGGGGGGAATGAAAAACTGTTTTTT.

The chain has TRBV5-1 and TRBJ2-7; D is undetermined. Germline CDR1 is SGHRS and CDR2 is YFSETQ. Trimming took off 0 bases at V and 1 base at J, with 8 bases between the two ends. This CDR3 is 14 amino acids long. As DNA, the CDR3 is TGCGCCAGCAGCTTGGCGGAGAATTCCTACGAGCAGTACTTC. This translates into CASSLAENSYEQYF.

V usage is TRBV15 and J usage is TRBJ1-4; 10 nucleotides agree with TRBD1. V was clipped by 1 base and J by 0 bases; unmatched bases: 2. The CDR3 totals 17 residues. CDR1 and CDR2 (germline): LNHNV, YYDKDF (reference sequence). In DNA, the CDR3 is TGTGCCACCAGCAGAGTAGGACAGGGGGCAACTAATGAAAAACTGTTTTTT. Translating gives CATSRVGQGATNEKLFF.

The chain links TRBV4-1 to TRBJ2-1; no firm D call. Germline V CDR1 and CDR2: MGHRA, YSYEKL. The CDR3 runs 15 residues. Trimming cost V 0 bases and J 6 bases, with 12 bases left between them. CDR3 sequence: CASSQDVARFNEQFF. Written as DNA, the CDR3 is TGCGCCAGCAGCCAAGATGTCGCCAGATTCAATGAGCAGTTCTTC.

V is TRBV19 and J is TRBJ1-3; D gene uncertain. There are 14 residues in the CDR3. Trimming took off 5 bases at V and 2 bases at J, with 10 bases between the two ends. CDR1 is LNHDA and CDR2 is SQIVND in the germline V gene (reference sequence). Written as DNA, the CDR3 is TGTGCCAGTAGTTTAAGGAGAGCTGGAAACACCATATATTTT. Amino acids: CASSLRRAGNTIYF.

The chain joins TRBV18 to TRBJ2-7; 9 bases are a match to TRBD1. The CDR3 has 15 residues. Germline trimming cut 2 bases from V and 1 base from J; bases unmatched to any gene: 3. CDR1 is KGHSH and CDR2 is LQKENI in the germline V gene. DNA for the CDR3: TGTGCCAGCTCACCATTAGGACAGGGGTCCTACGAGCAGTACTTC. Encoded protein: CASSPLGQGSYEQYF.

The V call is TRBV2, the J call TRBJ2-7; D perhaps matches TRBD1 (5 bases). Trimming took 6 bases from V and 2 from J, leaving 14 bases between them. The CDR3 extends over 14 amino acids. CDR1 is SNHLY and CDR2 is FYNNEI in the germline V gene. In nucleotides, the CDR3 is TGTGCCAGCAGAGTCTGGGGCAATGCCTACGAGCAGTACTTC. Translating gives CASRVWGNAYEQYF.

The chain employs TRBV29-1 and TRBJ2-6; D is perhaps TRBD2 (5 bases). In germline, CDR1 is SQVTM, CDR2 ANQGSEA. V was shortened by 7 bases and J by 1 base, with 20 bases between the two germline ends. This CDR3 has 17 residues. This chain's CDR3 is CSGLMRVPKSGANVLTF. The CDR3 DNA sequence: TGCAGCGGCCTGATGAGGGTACCAAAATCTGGGGCCAACGTCCTGACTTTC.

V and J are TRBV30 and TRBJ1-3; D is possibly TRBD1 (6 bases). The CDR3 sequence is 14 residues long. Trimming took 2 bases from V and 0 from J, leaving 8 bases between them. In germline, CDR1 is GTSNPN, CDR2 SVGIG (reference sequence). The CDR3 region has the DNA TGTGCCTGGAGTCCAGGGGTCTCTGGAAACACCATATATTTT. It encodes CAWSPGVSGNTIYF.

This clone is a singleton in its sample. This chain links TRBV6-5 with TRBJ1-2; 9 nucleotides align to TRBD1. Germline V gives CDR1 MNHEY, CDR2 SVGAGI. The CDR3 is 16 residues long. V gave up 0 bases and J gave up 6 bases; unmatched junction bases: 8. The CDR3 spells CASSYSPDRGWNGYTF. In DNA, the CDR3 is TGTGCCAGCAGTTACTCCCCGGACAGGGGCTGGAATGGCTACACCTTC.

The rearrangement joins TRBV18 to TRBJ2-5; TRBD1 aligns across 7 bases. This CDR3 spans 14 amino acids. The trim removed 6 bases at V and 5 bases at J, leaving 9 bases unmatched. Germline CDR1 reads KGHSH; CDR2 reads LQKENI. CDR3 coding DNA: TGTGCCAGCTCGGGAAGGACAGGCGGGGAGACCCAGTACTTC. It yields the protein CASSGRTGGETQYF.

This chain links TRBV7-9 with TRBJ2-3, with D maybe TRBD2 (5 bases). The ends were cut back, 2 bases at V and 0 bases at J, with 9 bases in the middle. Per germline, CDR1 SEHNR and CDR2 FQNEAQ (reference sequence). This CDR3 is built from 15 residues. In nucleotides, the CDR3 is TGTGCCAGCAGCTTAAATTCGGGGAGCACAGATACGCAGTATTTT. As protein: CASSLNSGSTDTQYF.

V usage is TRBV9 and J usage is TRBJ2-1; 9 positions agree with TRBD2. V gave up 0 bases and J gave up 6 bases; unmatched junction bases: 7. Germline CDR1 reads SGDLS; CDR2 reads YYNGEE. The CDR3 runs 16 residues. The CDR3 loop reads CASSVVEPSGVNEQFF. The CDR3 nucleotides are TGTGCCAGCAGCGTAGTAGAGCCTAGCGGGGTCAATGAGCAGTTCTTC. The full variable domain, with the rest looked up from reference TRBV9 and TRBJ2-1, is DSGVTQTPKHLITATGQRVTLRCSPRSGDLSVYWYQQSLDQGLQFLIQYYNGEERAKGNILERFSAQQFPDLHSELNLSSLELGDSALYFCASSVVEPSGVNEQFFGPGTRLTVL.

The chain has TRBV9 and TRBJ2-5; the D gene is possibly TRBD2 (6 bases). Trimming shortened V by 2 bases and J by 5 bases, and 13 bases separated the two germline ends. Germline-derived CDR1 and CDR2 are SGDLS and YYNGEE. CDR3 length equals 14 residues. The CDR3 region is CASSVSEDYETQYF. The CDR3 nucleotides are TGTGCCAGCAGCGTCTCAGAGGACTATGAGACCCAGTACTTC.

J is TRBJ2-5 and V is TRBV6-5, with 9 nucleotides matching TRBD1. The closer fit of TRBJ2-7 to the DNA end suggests the J call may be wrong. The CDR3 has 14 residues. Germline loops: CDR1 MNHEY, CDR2 SVGAGI. The CDR3 DNA is TGTGCCAGCAGCCGGGGACAGGGATATCACGAGCAGTACTTC. This codes for CASSRGQGYHEQYF.

The J gene is TRBJ1-2, the V gene TRBV5-6, with 7 bases lining up with TRBD1. V was pared by 0 bases and J by 1 base, with 9 bases of the junction left unmatched. Germline CDR1 SGHDT, CDR2 YYEEEE. The CDR3 sequence is 17 residues long. DNA of the CDR3: TGTGCCAGCAGCTTGGGGCCAATGGACAGGATTAACTATGGCTACACCTTC. This gives the protein CASSLGPMDRINYGYTF.

The chain is built from TRBV28 and TRBJ2-3; tentatively, D is TRBD1 (6 bases). V lost 6 bases, J lost 4 bases, and 11 bases lay in between. The CDR3 length is 13 residues. Germline V lookup: CDR1 MDHEN, CDR2 SYDVKM. The CDR3 loop is CASRETGADTQYF. Here the CDR3 DNA reads TGTGCCAGCAGAGAGACAGGAGCAGATACGCAGTATTTT.

This clone was found a few times. The chain is built from TRBV28 and TRBJ1-1; D not resolved. This CDR3 region has 13 residues. The V gene's germline CDR1 is MDHEN and CDR2 SYDVKM. Trimming took 5 bases from V and 5 from J, leaving 12 bases between them. The CDR3 nucleotides are TGTGCCAGCAGTGCTAGTTCGGGGACTGAAGCTTTCTTT. Translating it yields CASSASSGTEAFF.

J is TRBJ2-1 and V is TRBV7-9; possible D gene TRBD1, 6 bases. V lost 4 bases, J lost 1 base, and 11 bases lay in between. The CDR3 is 15 amino acids. The germline gives CDR1 SEHNR, CDR2 FQNEAQ (reference sequence). The CDR3 region is CASSSSRGSYNEQFF. The CDR3 nucleotides are TGTGCCAGCAGCTCATCGAGGGGGTCCTACAATGAGCAGTTCTTC.

The chain links TRBV4-3 to TRBJ2-5; tentative D call: TRBD1 (5 bases). CDR1 LGHNA and CDR2 YSLEER come from the germline V gene. The V and J ends lost 1 base and 1 base respectively, with 10 bases between them. The CDR3 runs to 15 residues. The CDR3 sequence is CASSQADRFQETQYF. For the CDR3, the DNA is TGCGCCAGCAGCCAAGCAGACAGATTCCAAGAGACCCAGTACTTC.

V is TRBV19 and J is TRBJ1-1; TRBD1 matches 10 bases. The CDR3 has 16 amino acids. Germline V lookup: CDR1 LNHDA, CDR2 SQIVND (reference sequence). After removal of 6 bases from V and 5 bases from J, the junction contained 12 bases not matched to a gene. CDR3 coding DNA: TGTGCCAGTAGACCCTCGACAGGGGGCGCAGGGACTGAAGCTTTCTTT. Translated: CASRPSTGGAGTEAFF.

The chain joins TRBV7-8 to TRBJ1-1, with D possibly being TRBD1 (5 bases). Trimming took off 7 bases at V and 4 bases at J, with 13 bases between the two ends. The CDR3 consists of 13 residues. Germline CDR1 is SGHVS and CDR2 is FQNEAQ. The CDR3 is CASMGLHGTEAFF. CDR3 in DNA: TGTGCCAGCATGGGGCTTCACGGCACTGAAGCTTTCTTT.

The V and J genes are TRBV10-3 and TRBJ2-1; 7 positions agree with TRBD2. Unmatched junction bases numbered 6, after V lost 3 bases and J lost 7 bases. Germline V CDR1 and CDR2: ENHRY, SYGVKD. CDR3 length equals 14 residues. CDR3 DNA: TGTGCCATCAGTGACTGGGCGGGAGTAAATGAGCAGTTCTTC. It encodes CAISDWAGVNEQFF.

V and J are TRBV20-1 and TRBJ2-3; unclear D gene. Germline loops: CDR1 DFQATT, CDR2 SNEGSKA (reference sequence). The ends were cut back, 6 bases at V and 7 bases at J, with 5 bases in the middle. The CDR3 length is 9 residues. The DNA of the CDR3 is TGCAGTGCCGAGAATACGCAGTATTTT. Amino acid sequence: CSAENTQYF.

V is TRBV19 and J is TRBJ1-2; D is perhaps TRBD1 (6 bases). Trimming stripped 7 bases from V and 6 bases from J, with 15 bases between. CDR1 is LNHDA and CDR2 is SQIVND in the germline V gene (reference sequence). This CDR3 has 13 amino acids. CDR3: CASMHWGLNGYTF. CDR3 bases: TGTGCCAGTATGCATTGGGGGCTCAATGGCTACACCTTC.

J is TRBJ1-1 and V is TRBV18; D not resolved. Trimming left V 6 bases short and J 1 base short, with 18 bases between. Looked up from germline, CDR1 is KGHSH and CDR2 is LQKENI. This CDR3 has 16 residues. As DNA, the CDR3 is TGTGCCAGCTCCCCTAAGGGAAGTCGGGGGAACACTGAAGCTTTCTTT. This translates into CASSPKGSRGNTEAFF.

The V gene is TRBV7-9, the J gene TRBJ2-3, with TRBD2 matching 7 bases. With V trimmed by 9 bases and J by 0 bases, 6 bases remained unmatched. The germline gives CDR1 SEHNR, CDR2 FQNEAQ (reference sequence). The CDR3 is 14 residues long. Written as DNA, the CDR3 is TGTGCCAGGGGGACGGGAGGAAGCACAGATACGCAGTATTTT. The encoded protein is CARGTGGSTDTQYF.

The V gene is TRBV5-8, the J gene TRBJ2-7; TRBD2 matches 8 bases. The germline V gene encodes CDR1 SGHTS and CDR2 YDEGEE. The V segment lost 4 bases and the J segment 3 bases; nucleotides outside the gene matches: 9. This CDR3 comprises 15 residues. For the CDR3, the DNA is TGTGCCAGCAGCAGAAGCGGGAGTTTGTACTACGAGCAGTACTTC. Its protein is CASSRSGSLYYEQYF.

The chain joins TRBV6-6 to TRBJ1-2; no clear D gene. Deletions cut 6 bases from V and 8 bases from J, with 22 bases between. Germline assignment: CDR1 MNHNY and CDR2 SVGAGI (reference sequence). The CDR3 runs to 15 residues. CDR3 sequence: CASSRAGLRGEGYTF. DNA of the CDR3: TGTGCCAGCAGCCGCGCGGGCCTCCGTGGGGAGGGCTACACCTTC.

The chain has TRBV27 and TRBJ1-5, with 7 bases lining up with TRBD1. The trim removed 5 bases at V and 7 bases at J, leaving 11 bases unmatched. The CDR3 length is 15 residues. The germline V gene encodes CDR1 MNHEY and CDR2 SMNVEV (reference sequence). CDR3 in amino acids: CASSPNQNRGQPQHF. The CDR3, as DNA: TGTGCCAGCAGTCCCAACCAGAACAGGGGACAGCCCCAGCATTTT.